This T cell receptor (beta chain) was sequenced during a study of T cells in Graves' hyperthyroidism and ophthalmopathy. Study details: At initial diagnosis, before any treatment had begun, peripheral blood was obtained.

Germline V gives CDR1 SGHAT, CDR2 FQNNGV. CDR3 size: 17 residues. The ends lost 5 bases at V and 1 base at J; junction bases unmatched: 14. Study conclusions and caveats: A model using 13 V-J features told ophthalmopathy apart from stable hyperthyroidism.

Worth noting for this clonotype: What it binds is unknown.

Regions amplified from RNA transcripts were the TCR beta CDR3 regions. In the first-round RT-PCR of the TCR CDR3, the HTBI primer set was used. TCRdb reprocessed the multiplex PCR reads via MiXCR and lists one record per CDR3 protein. The sample carries about 640,000 distinct CDR3 sequences, about 20% recorded once. The source is a man younger than 45 with Graves' ophthalmopathy. Input material: blood. J is TRBJ2-7 and V is TRBV11-2; 7 nucleotides line up with TRBD1. CDR3 protein: CASSRARGPRPSYEQYF. The CDR3 coding sequence is TGTGCCAGCAGCCGCGCAAGGGGGCCTCGCCCATCCTACGAGCAGTACTTC.